The 30 T cell receptor beta chains given below trace back to one sample, sequenced in a study of breast tumors, draining lymph nodes, adjacent tissues. TCRdb ran MiXCR on the multiplex PCR reads and lists one entry per CDR3 protein. The sample records about 300,000 distinct CDR3 sequences, about 30% being singletons. Breast cancer patients provided tissue from their axillary draining lymph nodes. Material for sequencing was axillary lymph node tissue. All receptors come from a female donor with breast cancer. Some clones in this sample may be carry-over from other donors' samples.

This clonotype has ten or more counts. The genes are TRBV20-1 and TRBJ2-4, with D hard to call. The CDR3 is made up of 13 amino acids. The V and J ends lost 4 bases and 6 bases respectively, with 13 bases between them. From germline, CDR1 is DFQATT and CDR2 SNEGSKA (reference sequence). In nucleotides, the CDR3 is TGCAGTGCTAACGGAGCAGGCCGAAACATTCAGTACTTC. It yields the protein CSANGAGRNIQYF.

The table lists this clonotype with many counts. The chain recombines TRBV11-2 with TRBJ1-6, with D possibly being TRBD1 (6 bases). The CDR3 sequence is 15 residues long. V lost 5 bases and J 1 base, leaving 9 bases between the germline ends. Germline CDR1 SGHAT, CDR2 FQNNGV. For the CDR3, the DNA is TGTGCCAGCAGCACCACAGGGTCCTATAATTCACCCCTCCACTTT. Translated: CASSTTGSYNSPLHF.

The V call is TRBV15, the J call TRBJ2-5; TRBD2 matches 12 bases. The CDR3 consists of 18 residues. The germline gives CDR1 LNHNV, CDR2 YYDKDF (reference sequence). V gave up 4 bases and J gave up 5 bases; unmatched junction bases: 14. The CDR3 loop is CATSIGSASGRARETQYF. For the CDR3, the DNA is TGTGCCACCAGCATCGGTTCGGCTAGCGGGAGGGCCCGGGAGACCCAGTACTTC.

The chain links TRBV7-2 to TRBJ2-5, with D possibly being TRBD2 (6 bases). CDR3 length: 16 amino acids. CDR1 is SGHTA, CDR2 FQGNSA, per germline. V was shortened by 7 bases and J by 5 bases, with 23 bases between the two germline ends. CDR3 protein: CASTIPLSGRGETQYF. CDR3 coding DNA: TGTGCCAGCACCATCCCCTTGTCGGGACGGGGGGAGACCCAGTACTTC. Complete variable domain (other parts from reference TRBV7-2 and TRBJ2-5): GAGVSQSPSNKVTEKGKDVELRCDPISGHTALYWYRQSLGQGLEFLIYFQGNSAPDKSGLPSDRFSAERTGGSVSTLTIQRTQQEDSAVYLCASTIPLSGRGETQYFGPGTRLLVL.

The chain is built from TRBV10-2 and TRBJ1-2, with 9 positions matching TRBD1. Germline V lookup: CDR1 WSHSY, CDR2 SAAADI. The V segment lost 6 bases and the J segment 6 bases; nucleotides outside the gene matches: 8. This CDR3 region has 14 residues. The CDR3 is CASSSTGGGNGYTF. The DNA of the CDR3 is TGCGCCAGCAGCTCCACAGGGGGCGGGAATGGCTACACCTTC.

This clonotype was counted at least ten times. This chain connects TRBV30 to TRBJ1-5, with 8 bases identical to TRBD1. Looked up from germline, CDR1 is GTSNPN and CDR2 is SVGIG (reference sequence). CDR3 length: 14 residues. J lost 2 bases, V lost 3 bases, and 3 bases had no gene match. CDR3 nucleotides: TGTGCCTGGAGCGTACAGGGGGGCAATCAGCCCCAGCATTTT. It encodes CAWSVQGGNQPQHF.

This clonotype was seen repeatedly, ten times or more. The genes are TRBV20-1 and TRBJ2-3; D is possibly TRBD2 (5 bases). Germline V gene data show CDR1 as DFQATT and CDR2 as SNEGSKA (reference sequence). V shed 3 bases and J shed 2 bases, with 6 bases lying between them. CDR3 size: 12 residues. CDR3 in amino acids: CSASGNTDTQYF. CDR3 bases: TGCAGTGCTAGCGGGAACACAGATACGCAGTATTTT.

This chain joins TRBV2 and TRBJ1-1, with no clear D. The V end was cut by 7 bases, the J end by 1 base, with 13 bases between. The CDR3 is 14 residues long. Germline CDR1 SNHLY, CDR2 FYNNEI. CDR3 protein: CASIRTAQNTEAFF. Written as DNA, the CDR3 is TGTGCCAGCATTCGGACTGCTCAGAACACTGAAGCTTTCTTT.

This clonotype was recorded many times. The rearrangement uses TRBV11-1 and TRBJ2-2, with 8 bases that match TRBD1. Germline assignment: CDR1 SGHAT and CDR2 FQDESV (reference sequence). The junction had 7 bases not matched to a gene; V was cut back by 7 bases and J by 6 bases. The CDR3 is 14 residues long. The CDR3 nucleotides read TGTGCCAGCACGTGGACAGGGACATCCGGGGAGCTGTTTTTT. This encodes CASTWTGTSGELFF.

This clonotype appeared once. The chain links TRBV9 to TRBJ2-2; 13 bases are shared with TRBD2. V was clipped by 4 bases and J by 8 bases; unmatched bases: 2. The CDR3 consists of 14 residues. Germline CDR1 is SGDLS and CDR2 is YYNGEE. The CDR3: CASSLGLAGGELFF. Written as DNA, the CDR3 is TGTGCCAGCAGCTTGGGACTAGCGGGAGGGGAGCTGTTTTTT.

Comments on this clonotype: It is unclear where the CDR3 begins or ends on the DNA, so no DNA is shown, and the CDR3 is as TCRdb lists it. The chain is built from TRBV7-8 and TRBJ2-7; TRBD1, the D gene given by the table, was not confirmed from the DNA. The CDR3 numbers 20 amino acids, ends counted. Germline CDR1 SGHVS, CDR2 FQNEAQ. CDR3 protein: CAGSFYICSASGHSTDKQYF.

Concerning this clonotype: A much larger clone sits a single nucleotide away, making a read error possible. The CDR3 is CASSLEGGAGGAYQQYF. The CDR3 nucleotides read TGTGCCAGCAGCTTAGAGGGAGGGGCGGGGGGGGCCTACCAGCAGTACTTC. J is TRBJ2-7 and V is TRBV7-8; 9 bases are shared with TRBD2. Looked up from germline, CDR1 is SGHVS and CDR2 is FQNEAQ. The CDR3 contains 17 residues. Full variable domain (rest looked up from reference TRBV7-8 and TRBJ2-7): GAGVSQSPRYKVAKRGQDVALRCDPISGHVSLFWYQQALGQGPEFLTYFQNEAQLDKSGLPSDRFFAERPEGSVSTLKIQRTQQEDSAVYLCASSLEGGAGGAYQQYFGPGTRLTVT.

V is TRBV6-4 and J is TRBJ2-1, with D perhaps TRBD2 (5 bases). Trimming removed 6 bases at V and 0 bases at J, with 18 bases between. CDR1 and CDR2 from the germline V gene are MRHNA and SNTAGT. This CDR3 has 17 residues. CDR3 bases: TGTGCCAGCAGCGCAAACCCTAGCAGGAGCTCCTACAATGAGCAGTTCTTC. Amino acid sequence: CASSANPSRSSYNEQFF.

On this clonotype itself: A much bigger clone sits one base away, suggesting this may be a read error. This chain links TRBV5-4 with TRBJ2-7; maybe TRBD2 (5 bases). Germline V lookup: CDR1 SGHNT, CDR2 YYREEE (reference sequence). The ends were cut back, 2 bases at V and 3 bases at J, with 15 bases in the middle. CDR3 size: 15 residues. CDR3 nucleotides: TGTGCCAGCAGCTTACGTAGCGCGAGCCTCTACGAGCAGTACTTC. Encoded protein: CASSLRSASLYEQYF.

On this clonotype: With a much larger clone just one base away, this may be a read error. The CDR3 here is CASSVVGTGGDTGELLF. The CDR3 DNA reads TGTGCCAGCAGCGTAGTCGGGACAGGGGGCGACACCGGGGAGCTGCTTTTT. The genes are TRBV9 and TRBJ2-2, with 12 bases that match TRBD1. Germline V lookup: CDR1 SGDLS, CDR2 YYNGEE. This CDR3 comprises 17 residues.

J is TRBJ1-6 and V is TRBV29-1; 7 positions agree with TRBD1. The V segment lost 7 bases and the J segment 9 bases; nucleotides outside the gene matches: 6. Germline CDR1 is SQVTM and CDR2 is ANQGSEA. The CDR3 has 12 residues. The CDR3 protein is CSGGRDSSPLHF. CDR3 nucleotides: TGCAGCGGCGGTCGGGACAGTTCACCCCTCCACTTT.

This clonotype was detected many times. The genes are TRBV11-2 and TRBJ2-5; D is possibly TRBD1 (5 bases). The CDR3 is 14 amino acids. Germline CDR1 is SGHAT and CDR2 is FQNNGV. V lost 5 bases and J lost 5, with 15 bases in between. CDR3 nucleotides: TGTGCCAGCAGCCCCCGGACATTCGGGGAGACCCAGTACTTC. Residues: CASSPRTFGETQYF.

V is TRBV10-3 and J is TRBJ2-7; TRBD2 aligns across 11 bases. The CDR3 is 15 residues long. The V gene end was trimmed by 6 bases and the J gene end by 6 bases; junction bases not matched to a gene: 10. Germline-derived CDR1 and CDR2 are ENHRY and SYGVKD. This CDR3 reads CAIRSGLAGISEQYF. As DNA, the CDR3 is TGTGCCATCAGGTCCGGACTAGCGGGTATAAGCGAGCAGTACTTC.

This clonotype was detected many times. This rearrangement joins TRBV11-2 to TRBJ2-7, with 8 bases identical to TRBD1. After removal of 8 bases from V and 2 bases from J, the junction contained 2 bases not matched to a gene. Germline-derived CDR1 and CDR2 are SGHAT and FQNNGV. The CDR3 runs 12 residues. The CDR3 sequence: CASQQGAYEQYF. CDR3 coding DNA: TGTGCCAGCCAACAGGGGGCCTACGAGCAGTACTTC.

This clonotype appeared many times. This chain connects TRBV7-3 to TRBJ2-7; D not certain. The germline gives CDR1 SGHTA, CDR2 FQGTGA. The CDR3 has 13 residues. Trimming removed 2 bases from V and 6 bases from J, with 11 bases in between. The CDR3 nucleotides read TGTGCCAGCAGCTTAGGTTCGGGTCGCGAGCAGTACTTC. This translates into CASSLGSGREQYF.

The rearrangement links TRBV20-1 to TRBJ2-5, with D possibly matching TRBD2 (6 bases). Deletions cut 6 bases from V and 6 bases from J, with 14 bases between. Germline values: CDR1 DFQATT, CDR2 SNEGSKA (reference sequence). The CDR3 loop spans 12 amino acids. This CDR3 is CSAEGSRKTQYF. The CDR3 DNA reads as TGCAGTGCGGAGGGGAGCCGAAAGACCCAGTACTTC.

A remark on this clonotype: A read error may explain this, as a much larger clone is one base away. This chain links TRBV4-2 with TRBJ2-2; maybe TRBD1 (6 bases). V lost 5 bases, J lost 3 bases, and 16 bases lay in between. CDR3 length equals 16 residues. Germline V gene lookup returns CDR1 LGHNA and CDR2 YNFKEQ. CDR3 DNA sequence: TGTGCCAGCAGCGAAGCCGCAGGGACATACACCGGGGAGCTGTTTTTT. Encoded protein: CASSEAAGTYTGELFF.

This clonotype was seen ten or more times. V usage is TRBV5-1 and J usage is TRBJ2-1; 9 bases are a match to TRBD2. V gave up 7 bases and J gave up 5 bases; unmatched junction bases: 10. From germline, CDR1 is SGHRS and CDR2 YFSETQ. The CDR3 extends over 15 amino acids. The CDR3 DNA reads as TGCGCCAGCGCACTACTAGCGGGTCTCGACAATGAGCAGTTCTTC. This translates into CASALLAGLDNEQFF.

This chain connects TRBV7-8 to TRBJ2-2, with TRBD2 matching over 14 bases. Germline loops: CDR1 SGHVS, CDR2 FQNEAQ. V gave up 8 bases and J gave up 8 bases; unmatched junction bases: 16. This CDR3 spans 18 amino acids. CDR3 nucleotides: TGTGCCAGCTCACTAAACCTGGGACTAGCGGGAGAATCGGGGGAGCTGTTTTTT. Its translation: CASSLNLGLAGESGELFF.

A word on this clonotype: A much larger clone differs by one base, so this may be a read error. Because the CDR3's place on the DNA is in doubt, the DNA is left out and the CDR3 is given as listed by TCRdb. The chain couples TRBV19 to TRBJ1-2; the D call of TRBD1 is as the table states it, not checked on the DNA. Germline V gives CDR1 LNHDA, CDR2 SQIVND (reference sequence). Termini included, the CDR3 measures 15 amino acids. The CDR3 here is CASSWGTGANYGCTF.

The gene calls are TRBV30 and TRBJ2-7; D possibly corresponds to TRBD1 (5 bases). Germline V gene sequence: CDR1 GTSNPN, CDR2 SVGIG (reference sequence). Deletions cut 1 base from V and 6 bases from J, with 16 bases between. The CDR3 spans 14 residues. Here the CDR3 DNA reads TGTGCCTGGAGTGGCGACAGTCCGACAAGCGAGCAGTACTTC. It codes for CAWSGDSPTSEQYF.

This clonotype was counted at least ten times. The chain links TRBV5-4 to TRBJ2-1, with D perhaps matching TRBD2 (6 bases). This CDR3 comprises 14 residues. The germline CDR1 and CDR2 sequences are SGHNT and YYREEE (reference sequence). V gave up 1 base and J gave up 7 bases, with 12 bases separating them. The CDR3 loop is CASSLPGDRNEQFF. The CDR3 coding sequence is TGTGCCAGCAGCTTGCCGGGGGATCGGAATGAGCAGTTCTTC.

This clonotype has at least ten counts. The rearrangement uses TRBV7-9 and TRBJ1-3; D gene uncertain. V dropped 4 bases and J dropped 0 bases, with 4 bases sitting between them. Germline CDR1 is SEHNR and CDR2 is FQNEAQ (reference sequence). The CDR3 covers 13 residues. CDR3 DNA: TGTGCCAGCAGCTCCTTCTCTGGAAACACCATATATTTT. Translating gives CASSSFSGNTIYF.

V gene TRBV5-6 combines with J gene TRBJ2-7, with 7 positions matching TRBD1. Germline CDR1 SGHDT, CDR2 YYEEEE. The ends lost 6 bases at V and 3 bases at J; junction bases unmatched: 9. The CDR3 is 14 residues long. The CDR3 DNA follows: TGTGCCAGCACTAAGATAGGGGGCCTCTACGAGCAGTACTTC. Translated: CASTKIGGLYEQYF.

This chain uses TRBV6-5 with TRBJ1-5; possibly TRBD1 for D (5 bases). CDR1 and CDR2 from the germline V gene are MNHEY and SVGAGI. This CDR3 region has 15 residues. Trimming removed 5 bases from V and 4 bases from J, with 15 bases in between. CDR3 bases: TGTGCCAGCAGTAAAGCCGGGGGTGGAAATCAGCCCCAGCATTTT. This gives the protein CASSKAGGGNQPQHF.